Listed below are T cell receptor beta chains from one sample, sequenced in a study of blood T cells in healthy people across ages. TCRdb processed the 5' RACE reads anew with MiXCR; each CDR3 protein has one entry. In the table there are 1.5 million to 2 million distinct CDR3 sequences, over 25% of which are singletons. The sample comprised blood. These receptors came from a woman in her 30s in good health. CDR3s include the opening cysteine and the closing phenylalanine or tryptophan. The order of the fields is V gene, J gene, D gene, clone size, CDR3 DNA, CDR3 protein. A D gene is named only where the DNA matches it firmly. Rows give clone size only sometimes, using once, few, many, or a class for an expanded clone.

v_call: TRBV12-3/TRBV12-4; j_call: TRBJ2-1; d_call: -; clone_size: -; cdr3_nt: TGTGCCAGCAGCGGGGGATGGGGGTCGGTAGGGAATGAGCAGTTCTTC; cdr3_aa: CASSGGWGSVGNEQFF
v_call: TRBV25-1; j_call: TRBJ1-1; d_call: -; clone_size: -; cdr3_nt: TGTGCCAGCAGTCGGGGACAAGAAGCTTTCTTT; cdr3_aa: CASSRGQEAFF
v_call: TRBV18; j_call: TRBJ2-5; d_call: TRBD2; clone_size: few; cdr3_nt: TGTGCCAGCTCATCTCAACTAGCGGGGGAAGAGACCCAGTACTTC; cdr3_aa: CASSSQLAGEETQYF
v_call: TRBV12-3/TRBV12-4; j_call: TRBJ1-2; d_call: -; clone_size: few; cdr3_nt: TGTGCCAGCAGTCGCAGGGGCACCGGGGGCTACACCTTC; cdr3_aa: CASSRRGTGGYTF
v_call: TRBV10-3; j_call: TRBJ2-5; d_call: -; clone_size: many; cdr3_nt: TGTGCCATCAGTGATGGGGGCAGTCAAGAGACCCAGTACTTC; cdr3_aa: CAISDGGSQETQYF
v_call: TRBV29-1; j_call: TRBJ1-1; d_call: -; clone_size: few; cdr3_nt: TGCAGCGTTGACAGGGAGAACACTGAAGCTTTCTTT; cdr3_aa: CSVDRENTEAFF
v_call: TRBV5-1; j_call: TRBJ1-2; d_call: -; clone_size: few; cdr3_nt: TGCGCCAGCAGACCAGGGGCAGCTAACTATGGCTACACCTTC; cdr3_aa: CASRPGAANYGYTF
v_call: TRBV5-1; j_call: TRBJ2-1; d_call: -; clone_size: few; cdr3_nt: TGCGCCAGCAGCTTGGTCGGCCTACGAGACAATGAGCAGTTCTTC; cdr3_aa: CASSLVGLRDNEQFF
v_call: TRBV20-1; j_call: TRBJ1-2; d_call: -; clone_size: many; cdr3_nt: TGCAGTGCTAGTCGGGGGACGGACTACACCTTC; cdr3_aa: CSASRGTDYTF
v_call: TRBV28; j_call: TRBJ2-3; d_call: TRBD1; clone_size: -; cdr3_nt: TGTGCCAGCAGTTTATCGGCCTCTAGGGGACAGCCAAGGTATTTT; cdr3_aa: CASSLSASRGQPRYF
v_call: TRBV4-1; j_call: TRBJ1-2; d_call: TRBD1; clone_size: -; cdr3_nt: TGCGCCAGCAGCCAAGAAGTCAGGGGGCGGATCTATGGCTACACCTTC; cdr3_aa: CASSQEVRGRIYGYTF
v_call: TRBV20-1; j_call: TRBJ2-2; d_call: -; clone_size: few; cdr3_nt: TGCAGTGCTAGAGATGAGGAACGGGATGCCGGGGAGCTGTTTTTT; cdr3_aa: CSARDEERDAGELFF
v_call: TRBV12-3/TRBV12-4; j_call: TRBJ2-7; d_call: -; clone_size: many; cdr3_nt: TGTGCCAGCAGCCCCGGACTCCCCCGACAGTACTTC; cdr3_aa: CASSPGLPRQYF
v_call: TRBV24-1; j_call: TRBJ2-5; d_call: -; clone_size: few; cdr3_nt: TGTGCCACCAGTGAGGGTAACAATGAGCAGTACTTC; cdr3_aa: CATSEGNNEQYF
v_call: TRBV6-5; j_call: TRBJ2-5; d_call: -; clone_size: -; cdr3_nt: TGTGCCAGCAGTTCCCAGAACGGACCAGAGACCCAGTACTTC; cdr3_aa: CASSSQNGPETQYF
v_call: TRBV7-9; j_call: TRBJ1-1; d_call: -; clone_size: few; cdr3_nt: TGTGCCAGCAGCTTAGTCAGGAGGGAAGCTTTCTTT; cdr3_aa: CASSLVRREAFF
v_call: TRBV4-3; j_call: TRBJ2-1; d_call: -; clone_size: -; cdr3_nt: TGCGCCAGCAGCCAAACCCGACAGTCAGTATCCTACAATGAGCAGTTCTTC; cdr3_aa: CASSQTRQSVSYNEQFF
v_call: TRBV5-1; j_call: TRBJ2-1; d_call: TRBD2; clone_size: many; cdr3_nt: TGCGCCAGCAGCTTGGGGACTAGCGGGGGCGATGAGCAGTTCTTC; cdr3_aa: CASSLGTSGGDEQFF
v_call: TRBV5-1; j_call: TRBJ2-5; d_call: -; clone_size: -; cdr3_nt: TGCGCCAGCAGCGAGGCGGACCCGGTGGAGCAGTACTTC; cdr3_aa: CASSEADPVEQYF
v_call: TRBV29-1; j_call: TRBJ1-2; d_call: TRBD1; clone_size: few; cdr3_nt: TGCAGCGCTCCAGGGGCAGGGGGCACCTATGGCTACACCTTC; cdr3_aa: CSAPGAGGTYGYTF
v_call: TRBV15; j_call: TRBJ1-1; d_call: -; clone_size: -; cdr3_nt: TGTACCACCAGGAAGGGGGAGACTGAAGCTTTCTTT; cdr3_aa: CTTRKGETEAFF
v_call: TRBV27; j_call: TRBJ1-5; d_call: -; clone_size: -; cdr3_nt: TGTGCCAGCAGGAGACTCACCGGGTATAGCAATCAGCCCCAGCATTTT; cdr3_aa: CASRRLTGYSNQPQHF
v_call: TRBV7-2; j_call: TRBJ2-5; d_call: TRBD2; clone_size: many; cdr3_nt: TGTGCCAGCAGCTCCGGACTAGCGGGGTCCCAGTACTTC; cdr3_aa: CASSSGLAGSQYF
v_call: TRBV28; j_call: TRBJ1-3; d_call: -; clone_size: -; cdr3_nt: TGTGCAAGCAGTTCCTCGAGAAACACCATATATTTT; cdr3_aa: CASSSSRNTIYF
v_call: TRBV6-1; j_call: TRBJ2-1; d_call: -; clone_size: -; cdr3_nt: TGTGCCAGCAGTGAAAGTTGGGGGAGCTCCTACAATGAGCAGTTCTTC; cdr3_aa: CASSESWGSSYNEQFF
v_call: TRBV4-2; j_call: TRBJ2-4; d_call: -; clone_size: few; cdr3_nt: TGTGCCAGCAGCCAACTGAAACTGGACATTCAGTACTTC; cdr3_aa: CASSQLKLDIQYF
v_call: TRBV7-9; j_call: TRBJ2-5; d_call: TRBD2; clone_size: few; cdr3_nt: TGTGCCAGCAGCTTTCGCACTAGCGGTCAAGAGACCCAGTACTTC; cdr3_aa: CASSFRTSGQETQYF
v_call: TRBV5-1; j_call: TRBJ2-3; d_call: -; clone_size: few; cdr3_nt: TGCGCCAGCAGCTGGGGACCACCCTTTGGGGGGGGCCTTTTCCCTAGCACAGATACGCAGTATTTT; cdr3_aa: CASSWGPPFGGGLFPSTDTQYF
v_call: TRBV12-3/TRBV12-4; j_call: TRBJ2-7; d_call: -; clone_size: many; cdr3_nt: TGTGCCAGCAGCTCCGGGAACGAGCAGTACTTC; cdr3_aa: CASSSGNEQYF
v_call: TRBV13; j_call: TRBJ2-1; d_call: -; clone_size: few; cdr3_nt: TGTGCCAGCAGTGATGGGCCCGTCTACAATGAGCAGTTCTTC; cdr3_aa: CASSDGPVYNEQFF
v_call: TRBV7-2; j_call: TRBJ2-3; d_call: -; clone_size: few; cdr3_nt: TGTGCCAGCAGCTTTCAAGGTAGTCCTGGCGCAGATACGCAGTATTTT; cdr3_aa: CASSFQGSPGADTQYF
v_call: TRBV7-2; j_call: TRBJ2-1; d_call: TRBD1; clone_size: -; cdr3_nt: TGTGCCAGCAGCTCCAGACAGGGGGCCTCCTACAATGAGCAGTTCTTC; cdr3_aa: CASSSRQGASYNEQFF
v_call: TRBV6-5; j_call: TRBJ2-1; d_call: -; clone_size: -; cdr3_nt: TGTGCCAGCAGTTATTTGTCAGGGCAAGATGAGCAGTTCTTC; cdr3_aa: CASSYLSGQDEQFF
v_call: TRBV29-1; j_call: TRBJ1-2; d_call: -; clone_size: few; cdr3_nt: TGCAGCGGGGGGGCGGGTCCCCCTAACTATGGCTACACCTTC; cdr3_aa: CSGGAGPPNYGYTF
v_call: TRBV11-2; j_call: TRBJ1-1; d_call: TRBD1; clone_size: few; cdr3_nt: TGTGCCAGCAGCCCTGACAGGGGGATCACTGAAGCTTTCTTT; cdr3_aa: CASSPDRGITEAFF
v_call: TRBV4-3; j_call: TRBJ2-1; d_call: -; clone_size: many; cdr3_nt: TGCGCCAGCAGCCCAAATAGGGACTGGGGGAACAATGAGCAGTTCTTC; cdr3_aa: CASSPNRDWGNNEQFF
v_call: TRBV24-1; j_call: TRBJ1-1; d_call: -; clone_size: -; cdr3_nt: TGTGCCACCAGTGATTCATCAACGGTCACTGAAGCTTTCTTT; cdr3_aa: CATSDSSTVTEAFF
v_call: TRBV5-5; j_call: TRBJ1-6; d_call: -; clone_size: -; cdr3_nt: TGTGCCAGCAGCTCGGGACCCCTGGGCTCCCGCCACTTT; cdr3_aa: CASSSGPLGSRHF
v_call: TRBV7-2; j_call: TRBJ2-5; d_call: -; clone_size: many; cdr3_nt: TGTGCCAGCAGCCCTCCGGAGGGGTTGGGAGAGACCCAGTACTTC; cdr3_aa: CASSPPEGLGETQYF
v_call: TRBV6-5; j_call: TRBJ1-5; d_call: -; clone_size: -; cdr3_nt: TGTGCCAGCAGTTACTCGGGAAGGGGGGAACAGCCCCAGCATTTT; cdr3_aa: CASSYSGRGEQPQHF
v_call: TRBV10-3; j_call: TRBJ1-3; d_call: -; clone_size: once; cdr3_nt: TGTGCCATCAGGGAGGCTGGAAACACCATATATTTT; cdr3_aa: CAIREAGNTIYF
v_call: TRBV2; j_call: TRBJ1-2; d_call: -; clone_size: few; cdr3_nt: TGTGCCACCGTTCAGGCTAACTATGGCTACACCTTC; cdr3_aa: CATVQANYGYTF
v_call: TRBV3-1; j_call: TRBJ2-1; d_call: -; clone_size: -; cdr3_nt: TGTGCCAGCAGCCTACCGCAGACTAGTAATGAGCAGTTCTTC; cdr3_aa: CASSLPQTSNEQFF
v_call: TRBV7-9; j_call: TRBJ2-7; d_call: -; clone_size: -; cdr3_nt: TGTGCCAGCAGCTTAGGCGTCAGCTCTCCCGGCTACGAGCAGTACTTC; cdr3_aa: CASSLGVSSPGYEQYF
v_call: TRBV28; j_call: TRBJ2-7; d_call: -; clone_size: many; cdr3_nt: TGTGCCAGCAGTTCCCCAGACCGCCACTATTTGAACGAGCAGTACTTC; cdr3_aa: CASSSPDRHYLNEQYF
v_call: TRBV7-9; j_call: TRBJ2-7; d_call: -; clone_size: many; cdr3_nt: TGTGCCAGCAGCAAACCGCAGGGGTGGAAGTACTTC; cdr3_aa: CASSKPQGWKYF
v_call: TRBV3-1; j_call: TRBJ1-1; d_call: -; clone_size: -; cdr3_nt: TGTGCCAGCAGCCAACCACAGGGGAACACTGAAGCTTTCTTT; cdr3_aa: CASSQPQGNTEAFF
v_call: TRBV6-1; j_call: TRBJ2-1; d_call: -; clone_size: many; cdr3_nt: TGTGCCAGCCGATCACAGGGGACTTACAATGAGCAGTTCTTC; cdr3_aa: CASRSQGTYNEQFF
v_call: TRBV20-1; j_call: TRBJ1-1; d_call: -; clone_size: -; cdr3_nt: TGCAGTGCTAGAGATATGGATCGGGGCACTGAAGCTTTCTTT; cdr3_aa: CSARDMDRGTEAFF